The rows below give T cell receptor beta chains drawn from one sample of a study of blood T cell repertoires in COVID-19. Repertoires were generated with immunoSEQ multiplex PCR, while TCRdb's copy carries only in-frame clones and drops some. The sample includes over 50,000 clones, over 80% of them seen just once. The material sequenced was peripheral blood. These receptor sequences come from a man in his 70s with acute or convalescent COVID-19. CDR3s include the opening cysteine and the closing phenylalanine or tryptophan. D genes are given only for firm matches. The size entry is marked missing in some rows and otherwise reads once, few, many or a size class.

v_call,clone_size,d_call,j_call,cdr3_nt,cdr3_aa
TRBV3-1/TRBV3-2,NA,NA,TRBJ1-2,TGTGCCAGCAGCCGCCGACAGGCCCTATACTATGGCTACACCTTC,CASSRRQALYYGYTF
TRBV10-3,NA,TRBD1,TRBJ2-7,TGTGCCATCAGTGAGGGGGGACAGCTGATCCTACGAGAGCAGTACTTC,CAISEGGQLILREQYF
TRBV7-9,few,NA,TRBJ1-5,TGTGCCAGCAGCCTCTCCTCTAGTGATCAGCCCCAGCATTTT,CASSLSSSDQPQHF
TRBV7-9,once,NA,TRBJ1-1,TGTGCCAGCAGCCGACCCGAGACAGGGAACACTGAAGCTTTCTTT,CASSRPETGNTEAFF
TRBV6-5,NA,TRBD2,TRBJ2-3,TGTGCCAGCAAGGCTAGCGGGACAGATACGCAGTATTTT,CASKASGTDTQYF
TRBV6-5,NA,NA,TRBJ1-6,TGTGCCAGCAGAACAGGGAGAGGTGATTCACCCCTCCACTTT,CASRTGRGDSPLHF
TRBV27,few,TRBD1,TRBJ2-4,TGTGCCAGCAGACAGGACAGGGGAAGCATTCAGTACTTC,CASRQDRGSIQYF
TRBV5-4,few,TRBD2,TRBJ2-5,TGTGCCAGCAGCTCTGGAGGGTCGCGGGGGGGCCGGGAGACCCAGTACTTC,CASSSGGSRGGRETQYF
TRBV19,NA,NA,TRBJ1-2,TGTGCCAGTAGTATACGGGATCGATATGGCTACACCTTC,CASSIRDRYGYTF
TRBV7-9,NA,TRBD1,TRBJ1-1,TGTGCCAGCAGCGCCCGGGACAGGGCGAACACTGAAGCTTTCTTT,CASSARDRANTEAFF
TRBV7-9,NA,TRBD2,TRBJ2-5,TGTGCCAGCAGCCCTCGGACTAGCGGGGGCCAAGAGACCCAGTACTTC,CASSPRTSGGQETQYF
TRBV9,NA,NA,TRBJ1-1,TGTGCCAGCAGCGTCCAGGGCTCAGAAGCTTTCTTT,CASSVQGSEAFF
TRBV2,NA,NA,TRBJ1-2,TGTGCCAGCAGTGAAGCGATCAGGGCAGGGCTAGGGGGCTACACCTTC,CASSEAIRAGLGGYTF
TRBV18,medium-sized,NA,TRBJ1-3,TGTGCCAGCTCCTACGCACGCGGGGGCTTGAGCTCTGGAAACACCATATATTTT,CASSYARGGLSSGNTIYF
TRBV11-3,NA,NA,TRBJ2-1,TGTGCCAGCAGCCAGGGACACCGGGACTCCTACAATGAGCAGTTCTTC,CASSQGHRDSYNEQFF
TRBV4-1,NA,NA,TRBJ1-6,TGCGCCAGCAGCCAAGACTTTATCGGGAGTAGCTCCTATAATTCACCCCTCCACTTT,CASSQDFIGSSSYNSPLHF
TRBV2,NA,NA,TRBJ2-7,TGTGCCAGCAGTGAAGCACTTAAGGGGAAGCAGTACTTC,CASSEALKGKQYF
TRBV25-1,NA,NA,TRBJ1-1,TGTGCCAGCAGTGAATATTCGGCGGTGAACACTGAAGCTTTCTTT,CASSEYSAVNTEAFF
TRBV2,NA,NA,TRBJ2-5,TGTGCCAGCAGCCCCGGGAGCGGCGGGACCCAGTACTTC,CASSPGSGGTQYF
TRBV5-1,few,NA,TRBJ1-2,TGCGCCAGCCGCGAAGGGGGAGGGAGGACTAACTATGGCTACACCTTC,CASREGGGRTNYGYTF
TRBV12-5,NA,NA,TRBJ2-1,TGTGCTAGTGGTTTGTTCGGGGATGAGCAGTTCTTC,CASGLFGDEQFF
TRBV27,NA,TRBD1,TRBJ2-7,TGTGCCAGCAGTTTAGGGGGACAGGCCCTGCGAGCGTCCGGTCTGTACTTC,CASSLGGQALRASGLYF